The 22 T cell receptor beta chains in this list originate from one sample, sequenced in a study of radiotherapy plus CTLA-4 blockade in lung cancer. Sequencing was performed with immunoSEQ multiplex PCR; in TCRdb, only in-frame clones are kept and a portion is missing. The table records fewer than 75,000 clones, around 87% of them present only once. Sequencing was performed on peripheral blood, taken from a patient treated with radiotherapy plus ipilimumab. The source is a human donor with non-small cell lung cancer that progressed on radiotherapy plus ipilimumab.

This chain connects TRBV15 to TRBJ1-5, with no clear D. The CDR3 contains 15 residues. CDR1 and CDR2 from the germline V gene are LNHNV and YYDKDF (reference sequence). V was pared by 0 bases and J by 5 bases, with 11 bases between. CDR3 protein: CATSRDLTADQPQHF. CDR3 DNA: TGTGCCACCAGCAGAGATCTAACAGCGGATCAGCCCCAGCATTTT.

The chain combines TRBV15 with TRBJ2-2; 10 bases agree with TRBD1. V dropped 2 bases and J dropped 1; count of bases not matched to a gene: 4. Germline CDR1 is LNHNV and CDR2 is YYDKDF (reference sequence). The CDR3 is made up of 17 amino acids. For the CDR3, the DNA is TGTGCCACCAGCAGACCGACAGGGGGCTGGAACACCGGGGAGCTGTTTTTT. Residues: CATSRPTGGWNTGELFF.

V and J are TRBV19 and TRBJ1-1; D is unresolved. The CDR3 extends over 14 amino acids. V was cut by 3 bases and J by 1 base, with 9 bases left in between. Per the germline V gene, CDR1 is LNHDA and CDR2 is SQIVND (reference sequence). The DNA of the CDR3 is TGTGCCAGTAGTATGGGAATCGGGAACACTGAAGCTTTCTTT. This sequence encodes CASSMGIGNTEAFF.

The rearrangement uses TRBV30 and TRBJ2-5; D unclear. The germline gives CDR1 GTSNPN, CDR2 SVGIG (reference sequence). V lost 0 bases, J lost 7 bases, and 9 bases lay in between. The CDR3 spans 12 residues. The CDR3 is CAWSVPPGTQYF. DNA of the CDR3: TGTGCCTGGAGTGTTCCCCCCGGGACCCAGTACTTC.

V usage is TRBV30 and J usage is TRBJ2-1; 8 bases line up with TRBD2. The CDR3 consists of 14 residues. V lost 4 bases and J lost 6; bases outside the gene matches: 8. CDR1 is GTSNPN, CDR2 SVGIG, per germline (reference sequence). CDR3 nucleotide sequence: TGTGCCTGGACCGAGACTAGCGTGCCCAATGAGCAGTTCTTC. Translation: CAWTETSVPNEQFF.

The chain has TRBV2 and TRBJ1-5; D is ambiguous. Germline V lookup: CDR1 SNHLY, CDR2 FYNNEI. The CDR3 extends over 14 amino acids. The germline V and J ends were trimmed by 5 bases and 1 base, with 9 bases remaining between them. Written as DNA, the CDR3 is TGTGCCAGCAGTAAAATGGACAGCAATCAGCCCCAGCATTTT. Its protein product is CASSKMDSNQPQHF.

This clone was found once. The V call is TRBV29-1, the J call TRBJ2-1; 8 positions match TRBD2. The V and J ends lost 5 bases and 4 bases, in that order; junction bases with no gene match: 19. The CDR3 length is 18 residues. From germline, CDR1 is SQVTM and CDR2 ANQGSEA. CDR3 loop: CSVYPGLGYSGPYNEQFF. In DNA, the CDR3 is TGCAGCGTTTACCCGGGACTAGGATACTCGGGACCATACAATGAGCAGTTCTTC.

In the case of this clone: At one end, the junction sequence differs from germline, possibly due to a read error. Other DNA sequences from this sample encode an identical CDR3 as well. V is TRBV4-1 and J is TRBJ1-1; 7 bases map to TRBD1. CDR1 and CDR2 from the germline V gene are MGHRA and YSYEKL. The CDR3 is 16 amino acids. The CDR3 loop reads CASSHRQGQWNTEAFF. The CDR3 region has the DNA TGCGCCAGCAGCCACCGACAGGGCCAGTGGAACACTGAAGCCTTCTTT.

J is TRBJ2-3 and V is TRBV6-4; D ambiguous. V was pared by 3 bases and J by 3 bases, with 7 bases between. The germline gives CDR1 MRHNA, CDR2 SNTAGT. The CDR3 contains 13 residues. CDR3 DNA: TGTGCCAGCAGTGAGACGGATACAGATACGCAGTATTTT. Its translation is CASSETDTDTQYF.

A few counts support this clone. The rearrangement uses TRBV6-1 and TRBJ2-5; D gene ambiguous. The germline gives CDR1 MNHNS, CDR2 SASEGT. The CDR3 is 11 residues long. Between the trimmed V and J ends, which lost 11 bases and 3 bases, there was a span of 10 bases. This CDR3 is CAGAQKETQYF. CDR3 DNA: TGTGCCGGAGCTCAGAAAGAGACCCAGTACTTC.

V gene TRBV7-2 combines with J gene TRBJ1-2; 7 bases line up with TRBD1. V was pared by 2 bases and J by 8 bases, with 5 bases of the junction left unmatched. Germline assignment: CDR1 SGHTA and CDR2 FQGNSA. The CDR3 has 13 amino acids. CDR3 sequence reads: CASSLTQGRGYTF. CDR3 bases: TGTGCCAGCAGCTTAACACAGGGGCGGGGCTACACCTTC.

This sequence joins TRBV4-1 and TRBJ2-6, with D uncertain. This CDR3 region has 19 residues. Germline V gives CDR1 MGHRA, CDR2 YSYEKL. Deletions cut 0 bases from V and 0 bases from J, with 15 bases between. The CDR3 bases are TGCGCCAGCAGCCAAGAGGACCCGGGTGTAAGCTCTGGGGCCAACGTCCTGACTTTC. As protein: CASSQEDPGVSSGANVLTF.

The chain couples TRBV27 to TRBJ2-7, with 9 nucleotides matching TRBD2. The CDR3 consists of 15 residues. V lost 5 bases, J lost 2 bases, and 7 bases stayed unmatched. Germline V CDR1 and CDR2: MNHEY, SMNVEV (reference sequence). CDR3 DNA: TGTGCCAGCAGTCTCGGGACTAGCTATGCCTACGAGCAGTACTTC. Amino acids: CASSLGTSYAYEQYF.

The rearrangement uses TRBV9 and TRBJ2-2, with D maybe TRBD1 (5 bases). This CDR3 contains 16 residues. The germline gives CDR1 SGDLS, CDR2 YYNGEE. The V end was cut by 0 bases, the J end by 7 bases, with 16 bases between. CDR3 residues: CASSVGGSLLGGELFF. The CDR3 nucleotides read TGTGCCAGCAGCGTAGGGGGCAGTCTACTGGGCGGGGAGCTGTTTTTT.

The chain uses TRBV28 and TRBJ2-7; 15 nucleotides line up with TRBD2. The germline V gene has CDR1 MDHEN and CDR2 SYDVKM. The CDR3 covers 15 residues. The trim removed 7 bases at V and 6 bases at J, leaving 7 bases unmatched. CDR3 nucleotides: TGTGCCAGCACCGTCCCGGGACTAGCGGGAGGCGAGCAGTACTTC. Translation: CASTVPGLAGGEQYF.

J is TRBJ1-5 and V is TRBV19; D possibly corresponds to TRBD1 (6 bases). The CDR3 has 16 amino acids. Germline V lookup: CDR1 LNHDA, CDR2 SQIVND (reference sequence). Trimming removed 3 bases at V and 7 bases at J, with 19 bases between. DNA of the CDR3: TGTGCCAGTAGTATTTCGGGCAGGGGAAGAGGGCAGCCCCAGCATTTT. Its translation is CASSISGRGRGQPQHF. Using reference TRBV19 and TRBJ1-5 for the parts outside the CDR3, the full variable domain is DGGITQSPKYLFRKEGQNVTLSCEQNLNHDAMYWYRQDPGQGLRLIYYSQIVNDFQKGDIAEGYSVSREKKESFPLTVTSAQKNPTAFYLCASSISGRGRGQPQHFGDGTRLSIL.

The chain employs TRBV11-2 and TRBJ2-7; D is ambiguous. CDR1 is SGHAT, CDR2 FQNNGV, per germline. With 1 base removed from V and 4 bases from J, the gap between germline ends came to 8 bases. CDR3 size: 13 residues. The DNA of the CDR3 is TGTGCCAGCAGCTTAGTCGAAGGGTACGAGCAGTACGTC. Its protein product is CASSLVEGYEQYV.

The chain links TRBV5-1 to TRBJ2-3; TRBD2 aligns across 11 bases. This CDR3 region has 17 residues. Germline CDR1 is SGHRS and CDR2 is YFSETQ. V lost 3 bases and J lost 1; bases outside the gene matches: 7. The CDR3 protein is CASSWDTTSGGTDTQYF. The CDR3 DNA sequence: TGCGCCAGCAGCTGGGACACGACTAGCGGGGGCACAGATACGCAGTATTTT.

This rearrangement joins TRBV11-1 to TRBJ2-2; D remains unclear. Trimming left V 4 bases short and J 4 bases short, with 13 bases between. Germline CDR1 reads SGHAT; CDR2 reads FQDESV (reference sequence). This CDR3 is 15 amino acids long. Here the CDR3 reads CASSSSYPSTGELFF. The CDR3 nucleotides are TGTGCCAGCAGCTCTAGTTACCCCAGCACCGGGGAGCTGTTTTTT.

The chain uses TRBV27 and TRBJ2-3; 7 nucleotides align to TRBD2. J gave up 0 bases and V 0 bases, and 6 bases lay outside the gene matches. CDR3 length: 17 amino acids. Germline CDR1 and CDR2: MNHEY and SMNVEV (reference sequence). CDR3 DNA sequence: TGTGCCAGCAGTTTATCCCAACTAGCGCGGAGCACAGATACGCAGTATTTT. This gives the protein CASSLSQLARSTDTQYF.

The chain is built from TRBV10-1 and TRBJ2-7; D gene unclear. V was clipped by 11 bases and J by 6 bases, with 5 bases between them. CDR3 size: 8 residues. Germline assignment: CDR1 WNHNN and CDR2 SYGVQD (reference sequence). As DNA, the CDR3 is TGCGCCCTGCTCGAGCAGTACTTC. It yields the protein CALLEQYF.

The chain uses TRBV28 and TRBJ2-7; unclear D gene. The length of the CDR3 is 13 residues. Germline assignment: CDR1 MDHEN and CDR2 SYDVKM. The V gene lost 5 bases and the J gene lost 4 bases, with 12 bases spanning the gap. The DNA of the CDR3 is TGTGCCAGCAGTCTTCCAGGAGTTTACGAGCAGTACGTC. Translation: CASSLPGVYEQYV.